This entry is about one TCR beta chain. Its antigen is not identified. The record originates from a study of cytomegalovirus exposure and HLA in healthy donors. Study conclusions and caveats: Association of a missense DCLRE1C variant with TCR beta V- and J-gene trimming was reported in a later analysis. Likely technical artifact: a cluster of highly shared sequence variants.

This PCR relied on a set of 60 Vbeta primers and 13 Jbeta primers. Data came from immunoSEQ multiplex PCR; TCRdb stores just in-frame clones and leaves some out. This table holds some 160,000 clones, over 75% found once. The receptor was derived from a woman aged 50 to 65 in good health and CMV-seronegative. Sequencing was performed on PBMCs.

CDR3 residues: CASSEVPGGGEQYF. CDR3 bases: TGTGCCAGCAGTGAAGTGCCAGGGGGAGGCGAGCAGTACTTC. The chain recombines TRBV2 with TRBJ2-7; possibly TRBD1 for D (7 bases). Germline V gene lookup returns CDR1 SNHLY and CDR2 FYNNEI. The length of the CDR3 is 14 residues. V was trimmed by 1 base and J by 6 bases, leaving 13 bases between them.